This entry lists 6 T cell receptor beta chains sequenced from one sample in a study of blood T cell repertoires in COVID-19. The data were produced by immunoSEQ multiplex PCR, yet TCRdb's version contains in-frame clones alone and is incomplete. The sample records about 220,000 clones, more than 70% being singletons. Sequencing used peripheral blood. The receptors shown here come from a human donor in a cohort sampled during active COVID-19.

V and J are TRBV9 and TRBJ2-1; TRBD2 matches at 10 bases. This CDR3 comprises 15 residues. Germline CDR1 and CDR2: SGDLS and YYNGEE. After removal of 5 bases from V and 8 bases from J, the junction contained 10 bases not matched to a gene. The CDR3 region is CASSRDSGRGDEQFF. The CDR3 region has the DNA TGTGCCAGCAGTCGTGACAGCGGGAGGGGGGATGAGCAGTTCTTC.

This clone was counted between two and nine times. CDR3 sequence reads: CASSTGTSNEQFF. DNA for the CDR3: TGTGCCAGCAGTACCGGGACTAGCAATGAGCAGTTCTTC. The chain links TRBV12-3 or TRBV12-4 to TRBJ2-1; TRBD2 matches 8 bases. The CDR3 loop spans 13 amino acids. Trimming cost V 5 bases and J 6 bases; bases outside gene matches: 3.

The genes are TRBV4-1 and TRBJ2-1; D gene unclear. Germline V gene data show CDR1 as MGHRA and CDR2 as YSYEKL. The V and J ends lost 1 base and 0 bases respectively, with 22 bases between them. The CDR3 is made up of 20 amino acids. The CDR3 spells CASSQVFSYVAAPSYNEQFF. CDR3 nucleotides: TGCGCCAGCAGCCAAGTGTTTTCATACGTGGCGGCTCCCTCCTACAATGAGCAGTTCTTC.

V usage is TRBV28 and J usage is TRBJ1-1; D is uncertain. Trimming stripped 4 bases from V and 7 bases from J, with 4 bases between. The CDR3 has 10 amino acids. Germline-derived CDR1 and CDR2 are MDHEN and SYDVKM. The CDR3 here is CASSSGEAFF. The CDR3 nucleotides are TGTGCCAGCAGTTCCGGTGAAGCTTTCTTT.

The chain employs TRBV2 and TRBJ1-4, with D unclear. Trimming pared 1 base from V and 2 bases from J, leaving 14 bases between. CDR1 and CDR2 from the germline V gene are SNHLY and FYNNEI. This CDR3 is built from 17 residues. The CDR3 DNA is TGTGCCAGCAGTGAAGGACTGGGTGGAGCGACTAATGAAAAACTGTTTTTT. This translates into CASSEGLGGATNEKLFF.

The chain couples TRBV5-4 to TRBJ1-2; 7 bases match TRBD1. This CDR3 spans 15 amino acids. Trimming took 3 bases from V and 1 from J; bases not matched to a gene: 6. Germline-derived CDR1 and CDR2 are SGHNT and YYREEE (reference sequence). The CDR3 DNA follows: TGTGCCAGCAGCTCGCGGGACAGCCTTAACTATGGCTACACCTTC. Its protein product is CASSSRDSLNYGYTF. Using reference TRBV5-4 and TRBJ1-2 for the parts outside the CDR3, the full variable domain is ETGVTQSPTHLIKTRGQQVTLRCSSQSGHNTVSWYQQALGQGPQFIFQYYREEENGRGNFPPRFSGLQFPNYSSELNVNALELDDSALYLCASSSRDSLNYGYTFGSGTRLTVV.